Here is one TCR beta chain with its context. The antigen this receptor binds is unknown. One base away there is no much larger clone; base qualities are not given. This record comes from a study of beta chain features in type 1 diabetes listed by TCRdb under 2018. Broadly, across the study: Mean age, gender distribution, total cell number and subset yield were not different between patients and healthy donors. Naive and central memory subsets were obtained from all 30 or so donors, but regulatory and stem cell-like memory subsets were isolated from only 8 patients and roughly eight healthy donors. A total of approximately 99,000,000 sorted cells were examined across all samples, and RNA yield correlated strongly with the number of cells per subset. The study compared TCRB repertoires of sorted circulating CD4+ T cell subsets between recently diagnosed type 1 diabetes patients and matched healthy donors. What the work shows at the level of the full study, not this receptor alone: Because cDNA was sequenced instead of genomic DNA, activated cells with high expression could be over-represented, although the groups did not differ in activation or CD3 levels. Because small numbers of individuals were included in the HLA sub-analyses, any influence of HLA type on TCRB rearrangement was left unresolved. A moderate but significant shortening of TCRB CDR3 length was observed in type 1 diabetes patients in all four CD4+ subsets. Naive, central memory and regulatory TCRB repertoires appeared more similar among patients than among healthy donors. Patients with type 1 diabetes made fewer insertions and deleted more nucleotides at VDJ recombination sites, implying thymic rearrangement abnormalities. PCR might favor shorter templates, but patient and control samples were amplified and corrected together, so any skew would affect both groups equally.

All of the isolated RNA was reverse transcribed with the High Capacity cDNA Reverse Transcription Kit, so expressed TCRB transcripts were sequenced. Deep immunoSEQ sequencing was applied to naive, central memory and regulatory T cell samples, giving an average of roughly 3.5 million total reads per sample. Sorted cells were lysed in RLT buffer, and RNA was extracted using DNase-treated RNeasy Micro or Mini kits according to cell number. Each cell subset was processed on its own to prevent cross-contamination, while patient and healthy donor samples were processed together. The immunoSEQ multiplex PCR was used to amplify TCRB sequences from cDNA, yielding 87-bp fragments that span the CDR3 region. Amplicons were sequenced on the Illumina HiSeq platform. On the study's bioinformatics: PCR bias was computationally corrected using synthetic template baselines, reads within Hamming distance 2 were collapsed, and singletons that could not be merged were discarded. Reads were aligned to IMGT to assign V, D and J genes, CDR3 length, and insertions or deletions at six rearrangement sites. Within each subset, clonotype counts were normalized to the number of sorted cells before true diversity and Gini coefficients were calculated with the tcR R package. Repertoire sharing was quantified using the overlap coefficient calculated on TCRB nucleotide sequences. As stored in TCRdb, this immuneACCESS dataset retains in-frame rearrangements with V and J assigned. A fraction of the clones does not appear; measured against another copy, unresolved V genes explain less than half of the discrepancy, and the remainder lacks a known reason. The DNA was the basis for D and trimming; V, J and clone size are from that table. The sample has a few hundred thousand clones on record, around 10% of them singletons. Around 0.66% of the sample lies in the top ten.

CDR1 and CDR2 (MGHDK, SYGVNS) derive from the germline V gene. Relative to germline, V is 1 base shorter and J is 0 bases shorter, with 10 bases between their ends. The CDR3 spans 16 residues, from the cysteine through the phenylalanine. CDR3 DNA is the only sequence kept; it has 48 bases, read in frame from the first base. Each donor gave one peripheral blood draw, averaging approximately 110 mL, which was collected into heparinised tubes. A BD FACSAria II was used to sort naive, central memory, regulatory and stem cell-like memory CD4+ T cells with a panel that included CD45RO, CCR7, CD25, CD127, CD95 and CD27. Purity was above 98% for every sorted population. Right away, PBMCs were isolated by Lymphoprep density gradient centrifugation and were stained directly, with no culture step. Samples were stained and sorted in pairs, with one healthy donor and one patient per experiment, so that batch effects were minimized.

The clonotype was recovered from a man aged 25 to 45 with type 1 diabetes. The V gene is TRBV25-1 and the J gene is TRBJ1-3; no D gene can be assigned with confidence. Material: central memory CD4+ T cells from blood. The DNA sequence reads TGTGCCAGCAGTGAATCAGCAGTTACCTCTGGAAACACCATATATTTT. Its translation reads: CASSESAVTSGNTIYF.